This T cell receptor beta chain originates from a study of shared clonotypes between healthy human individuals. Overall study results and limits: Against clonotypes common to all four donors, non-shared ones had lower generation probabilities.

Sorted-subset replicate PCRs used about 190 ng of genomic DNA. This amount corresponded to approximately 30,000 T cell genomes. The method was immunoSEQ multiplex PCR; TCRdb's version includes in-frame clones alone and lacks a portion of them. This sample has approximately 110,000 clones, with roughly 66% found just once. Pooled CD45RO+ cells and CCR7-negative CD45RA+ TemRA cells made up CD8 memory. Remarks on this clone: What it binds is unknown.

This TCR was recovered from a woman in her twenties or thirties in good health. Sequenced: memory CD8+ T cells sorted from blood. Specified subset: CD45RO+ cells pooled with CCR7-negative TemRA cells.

The CDR3 protein is CASSIGSGIGTDTQYF. CDR3 sequence (DNA): TGTGCCAGCAGCATAGGGAGCGGGATAGGCACAGATACGCAGTATTTT. The chain couples TRBV28 to TRBJ2-3; TRBD2 agrees at 7 bases. The CDR3 has 16 amino acids. From germline, CDR1 is MDHEN and CDR2 SYDVKM. Trimming at V came to 6 bases and at J to 1 base, leaving 10 bases not matched to a gene.